A single T cell receptor beta chain is shown here with its context. This receptor's antigen is unknown. No much larger clone is present one base from it, and per-base qualities are unavailable. The data belong to a study of CD4 T cells in relation to SARS-CoV-2 and coronaviruses (dated by TCRdb to the early 2020s). For context, the study as a whole: In the ViraFEST assay, PBMCs were grown with antigen for roughly ten days, and TCR beta CDR3s were then sequenced to identify antigen-specific clonal expansions. An HIV-1 Nef peptide pool or a no-peptide culture served as the negative reference condition. Patient-derived lymphoblastoid cell lines were used to map the HLA restriction of shared crossreactive spike epitopes. At the level of individual TCR clonotypes, the study measured memory CD4+ T cell crossreactivity between SARS-CoV-2 spike protein and common cold coronavirus spike proteins. The Adaptive Biotechnologies TCR-sequencing kit was used to sequence samples from three pre-COVID donors and the naive versus memory experiments, while other data came from Illumina-based sequencing. A different TCR-beta assay, based on Illumina, was used to sequence expansion assays from other donors in the study.

Broader findings and caveats from the paper: No donor contributed both pre-pandemic and post-infection samples, which limited tracing the source of pre-existing responses. In about 60% of donors, memory CD4+ clonotypes turned up that crossrecognized SARS-CoV-2 and at least one common cold coronavirus spike. Small numbers of patients and of tested TCRs were a limitation of the study. Significantly weaker SARS-CoV-2-driven expansion was shown by crossreactive clones than by monoreactive clones, consistent with antigenic imprinting. Because the crossreactivity analysis focused on spike protein, crossreactivity against other viral proteins was not assessed.

The germline V gene sets CDR1 to SQVTM and CDR2 to ANQGSEA. At the junction V is shortened by 6 bases and J by 15 bases, with 24 bases in between. The CDR3 runs 13 residues from the cysteine to the phenylalanine. Only the CDR3 portion is preserved as DNA: 39 bases, with reading frame beginning at the first base. CD4+ T cells from unexposed donors were collected before the COVID-19 pandemic (2011-2018). After about 10 days of culture, CD4+ T cells were isolated with the EasySep CD4+ T cell isolation kit. As cell number allowed, CD4+ T cells from unexposed donors were tested for reactivity to SARS-CoV-2 S and N and to four common cold coronavirus spike pools. Around 1.9 million PBMCs per well were cultured in IMDM with around 5% human AB serum and about 10 IU/ml IL-2. Half of the culture medium was replaced with fresh IL-2-containing medium on days 3 and 7. In general, triplicate replicate wells were used for every peptide culture condition. The leukapheresis product used for the unexposed donors was purchased from a commercial source. Ficoll-Paque PLUS gradient centrifugation was used to isolate PBMCs from leukapheresis product or whole blood. PBMCs were either cryopreserved at -140 degrees C or used fresh in the expansion assay. The QIAamp Micro DNA Kit was used to extract genomic DNA from the CD4+ T cells.

Preparation of the library involved the immunoSEQ multiplex PCR assay. On the authors' methods: During preprocessing, nonproductive sequences were discarded, as were any CDR3s that did not begin with C, did not end with F or W, or were shorter than 7 amino acids. The MANAFEST web app identified antigen-specific clonotypes based on expansion compared with the reference and other culture wells. A clone counted as positive if significantly expanded in 2 of 3 replicate wells versus the reference culture at FDR below 0.05. A further requirement for positive clones was significant expansion compared with all other tandem wells, along with an odds ratio above 5. CDR3 homology was quantified as pairwise Levenshtein distance, calculated with the stringdist R package after three terminal residues were trimmed from each end. As stored in TCRdb, this immuneACCESS dataset retains in-frame rearrangements with V and J assigned. A fraction of the clones does not appear; measured against another copy, unresolved V genes explain less than half of the discrepancy, and the remainder lacks a known reason. D and trimming were read from the DNA, whereas the V and J calls and clone size are those reported in that table. For this sample the table gives 25,000 to 30,000 clones, of which roughly 76% were detected only once. The ten largest clones add up to approximately 18% of the sample.

The sequencing sample was made of CD4+ T cells from PBMCs, cultured in vitro. The chain uses TRBV29-1 and TRBJ2-1; TRBD2 might be the D gene, on 5 matching bases. This TCR was recovered from a human donor in good health. The nucleotide sequence reads TGCAGCGTGGAGGAGGCCGGCGCCACCCCCCCGTTCTTC. This encodes CSVEEAGATPPFF.